These T cell receptor beta chains were read from a single sample in a study of blood T cell repertoires in COVID-19. The table came from immunoSEQ multiplex PCR; TCRdb's copy has only in-frame clones and leaves some out. The sample holds some 380,000 clones, more than 70% seen once. The sample comprised PBMCs or T cells enriched from blood (not recorded which). These receptors all come from a young man who had recovered from COVID-19. Each CDR3 is given with its conserved first and last residue. The order of the fields is J gene, CDR3 length, D gene, clone size, V gene, CDR3 protein, CDR3 DNA. The D gene is left open where the match is weak. The size field is filled for only some rows; it gives once, few, many or a size class.

TRBJ1-5 | 15 | NA | NA | TRBV3-1/TRBV3-2 | CASSQELSGNQPQHF | TGTGCCAGCAGCCAGGAGTTATCCGGCAATCAGCCCCAGCATTTT
TRBJ2-7 | 14 | NA | NA | TRBV9 | CASSVGESSYEQYF | TGTGCCAGCAGCGTAGGGGAGAGCTCCTACGAGCAGTACTTC
TRBJ1-2 | 13 | NA | NA | TRBV9 | CASSVAAGNGYTF | TGTGCCAGCAGCGTAGCGGCGGGGAATGGCTACACCTTC
TRBJ2-4 | 13 | NA | once | TRBV18 | CASSPGTLYIQYF | TGTGCCAGCTCACCTGGGACTCTTTACATTCAGTACTTC
TRBJ1-5 | 14 | NA | NA | TRBV6-1 | CASSEIRGNQPQHF | TGTGCCAGCAGTGAAATACGGGGCAATCAGCCCCAGCATTTT
TRBJ1-6 | 13 | TRBD1 | NA | TRBV15 | CATSTDRASPLHF | TGTGCCACCAGCACGGACAGGGCCTCACCCCTCCACTTT
TRBJ1-6 | 16 | NA | NA | TRBV24-1 | CATSDLTRTVNSPLHF | TGTGCCACCAGTGATTTGACTAGGACGGTAAATTCACCCCTCCACTTT
TRBJ2-7 | 14 | NA | NA | TRBV11-3 | CASSLGGGEREQYF | TGTGCCAGCAGCTTAGGAGGAGGTGAACGGGAGCAGTACTTC
TRBJ2-7 | 16 | TRBD1 | NA | TRBV15 | CATSRDPDRVEYEQYF | TGTGCCACCAGCAGAGACCCGGACAGGGTTGAGTACGAGCAGTACTTC
TRBJ1-1 | 18 | TRBD1 | NA | TRBV11-2 | CASSLGNRFRGLDTEAFF | TGTGCCAGCAGCTTAGGGAATCGCTTCAGGGGGCTGGACACTGAAGCTTTCTTT
TRBJ2-7 | 12 | NA | NA | TRBV5-6 | CASSLIQYEQYF | TGTGCCAGCAGCTTAATTCAGTACGAGCAGTACTTC
TRBJ2-5 | 14 | NA | NA | TRBV7-2 | CASSPISGQETQYF | TGTGCCAGCAGCCCGATTAGCGGCCAAGAGACCCAGTACTTC
TRBJ1-6 | 15 | TRBD1 | once | TRBV6-2/TRBV6-3 | CASSPGQGRNSPLHF | TGTGCCAGCAGCCCTGGACAGGGTCGAAATTCACCCCTCCACTTT
TRBJ1-1 | 15 | TRBD1 | NA | TRBV5-4 | CASSLIDRAVTEAFF | TGTGCCAGCAGCTTAATAGACAGGGCTGTCACTGAAGCTTTCTTT
TRBJ2-3 | 15 | NA | NA | TRBV30 | CAWSDGAGAVDTQYF | TGTGCCTGGAGTGACGGGGCAGGGGCTGTGGATACGCAGTATTTT
TRBJ2-1 | 16 | NA | NA | TRBV7-2 | CASSLAPLGRANEQFF | TGTGCCAGCAGCTTAGCGCCATTAGGCAGGGCCAATGAGCAGTTCTTC
TRBJ1-1 | 15 | TRBD1 | NA | TRBV6-5 | CASSRGQTMNTEAFF | TGTGCCAGCAGTCGGGGACAGACCATGAACACTGAAGCTTTCTTT
TRBJ2-1 | 14 | TRBD2 | NA | TRBV6-5 | CASSFLIAGDEQFF | TGTGCCAGCAGTTTCCTCATAGCGGGAGATGAGCAGTTCTTC
TRBJ2-7 | 13 | NA | NA | TRBV18 | CASSPFQGEAQYF | TGTGCCAGCTCACCATTTCAGGGGGAGGCGCAGTACTTC
TRBJ1-4 | 15 | NA | NA | TRBV6-7 | CASRPKCATNEKLFF | TGTGCCAGCAGACCTAAATGTGCAACTAATGAAAAACTGTTTTTT
TRBJ2-1 | 13 | NA | NA | TRBV2 | CASKGQIYNEQFF | TGTGCCAGCAAAGGACAGATCTACAATGAGCAGTTCTTC
TRBJ2-7 | 14 | NA | NA | TRBV18 | CASSPGAEAYEQYF | TGTGCCAGCTCACCAGGGGCAGAAGCCTACGAGCAGTACTTC
TRBJ1-2 | 15 | NA | NA | TRBV5-1 | CASSPGGWGPLGYTF | TGCGCCAGCAGCCCTGGAGGGTGGGGCCCGCTCGGCTACACCTTC
TRBJ1-2 | 15 | TRBD1 | NA | TRBV10-2 | CASSESRGTGGGYTF | TGCGCCAGCAGTGAGTCGAGGGGGACAGGGGGTGGCTACACCTTC
TRBJ2-7 | 14 | TRBD1 | NA | TRBV13 | CASSQMGQGYEQYF | TGTGCCAGCAGCCAAATGGGACAGGGCTACGAGCAGTACTTC
TRBJ2-1 | 11 | NA | NA | TRBV30 | CAWIGAVEQFF | TGTGCCTGGATTGGGGCTGTTGAGCAGTTCTTC
TRBJ1-1 | 16 | TRBD1 | NA | TRBV4-1 | CASSQAPPDRATEAFF | TGCGCCAGCAGCCAAGCCCCCCCCGACAGGGCCACTGAAGCTTTCTTT
TRBJ1-2 | 14 | TRBD1 | NA | TRBV27 | CASSFRGLNYGYTF | TGTGCCAGCAGTTTTAGGGGGCTTAACTATGGCTACACCTTC
TRBJ2-2 | 18 | TRBD2 | NA | TRBV10-3 | CAISEPPSGGQDTGELFF | TGTGCCATCAGTGAGCCCCCTAGCGGGGGGCAGGACACCGGGGAGCTGTTTTTT
TRBJ1-5 | 13 | NA | NA | TRBV2 | CASSEETNQPQHF | TGTGCCAGCAGTGAAGAAACTAATCAGCCCCAGCATTTT
TRBJ2-7 | 13 | TRBD1 | NA | TRBV4-1 | CASSPDRTYEQYF | TGCGCCAGCAGCCCGGACAGGACCTACGAGCAGTACTTC
TRBJ1-2 | 12 | TRBD1 | NA | TRBV6-5 | CASVTGGSGYTF | TGTGCCAGCGTGACAGGGGGCTCTGGCTACACCTTC
TRBJ2-5 | 13 | NA | NA | TRBV19 | CASSFSGVETQYF | TGTGCCAGTAGTTTCTCAGGGGTGGAGACCCAGTACTTC
TRBJ2-5 | 12 | NA | NA | TRBV5-1 | CASSFGQETQYF | TGCGCCAGCAGCTTCGGCCAAGAGACCCAGTACTTC
TRBJ2-1 | 16 | NA | NA | TRBV7-8 | CASSSRLGSSYNEQFF | TGTGCCAGCAGCAGTCGACTAGGGAGCTCCTACAATGAGCAGTTCTTC
TRBJ1-5 | 15 | TRBD1 | NA | TRBV30 | CAWSEAGGRHQPQHF | TGTGCCTGGAGTGAGGCAGGGGGTCGCCATCAGCCCCAGCATTTT